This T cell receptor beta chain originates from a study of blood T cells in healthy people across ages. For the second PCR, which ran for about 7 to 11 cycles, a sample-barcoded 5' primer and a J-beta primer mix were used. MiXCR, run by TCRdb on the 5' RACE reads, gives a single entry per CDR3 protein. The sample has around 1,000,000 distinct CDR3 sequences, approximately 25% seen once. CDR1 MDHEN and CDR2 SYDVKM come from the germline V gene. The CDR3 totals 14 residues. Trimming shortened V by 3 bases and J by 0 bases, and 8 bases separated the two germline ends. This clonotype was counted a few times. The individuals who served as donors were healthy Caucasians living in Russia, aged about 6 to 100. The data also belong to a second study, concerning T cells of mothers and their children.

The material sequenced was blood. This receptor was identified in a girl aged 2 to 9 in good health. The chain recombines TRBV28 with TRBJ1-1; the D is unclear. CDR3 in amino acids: CASSFNRMNTEAFF. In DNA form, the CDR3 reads TGTGCCAGCAGTTTTAACAGAATGAACACTGAAGCTTTCTTT.